The 15 T cell receptor beta chains below were found in one sample sequenced in a study of cytomegalovirus exposure and HLA in healthy donors. Primers included in the PCR were 60 Vbeta and 13 Jbeta primers. TCRdb keeps only in-frame clones here, not all; method: immunoSEQ multiplex PCR. The sample holds roughly 130,000 clones; around 74% are singletons and the top ten take roughly 4.5%. The sample was PBMCs. The receptor set was obtained from a man aged 18 to 35 in good health and CMV-seropositive.

This clone was seen only once. One end of the junction varies from germline; a read error may be responsible. This chain joins TRBV6-1 and TRBJ2-1; 7 bases are a match to TRBD1. CDR1 and CDR2 from the germline V gene are MNHNS and SASEGT. CDR3 length: 14 residues. In DNA, the CDR3 is TGTGCCAGCAGTGAAAACCACAGGGGCAATAAGCAGTTCTTC. Amino acid sequence: CASSENHRGNKQFF.

The V and J genes are TRBV6-5 and TRBJ2-1; 15 positions agree with TRBD2. From germline, CDR1 is MNHEY and CDR2 SVGAGI. V shed 5 bases, J shed 7 bases, and the junction held 0 bases outside the gene matches. The CDR3 totals 14 residues. Written as DNA, the CDR3 is TGTGCCAGCAGTGGACTAGCGGGAGGGAATGAGCAGTTCTTC. Protein: CASSGLAGGNEQFF.

The genes are TRBV28 and TRBJ2-6; 7 bases agree with TRBD1. V lost 6 bases and J lost 0; bases outside the gene matches: 11. The CDR3 consists of 18 residues. In germline, CDR1 is MDHEN, CDR2 SYDVKM. The CDR3 region has the DNA TGTGCCAGCAGCACGGGGCGGACAGGATCCTCTGGGGCCAACGTCCTGACTTTC. It translates to CASSTGRTGSSGANVLTF.

The V gene is TRBV7-8, the J gene TRBJ1-1; 12 bases align to TRBD1. Germline values: CDR1 SGHVS, CDR2 FQNEAQ. This CDR3 has 14 residues. Trimming at V came to 4 bases and at J to 11 bases, leaving 8 bases not matched to a gene. In nucleotides, the CDR3 is TGTGCCAGCAGCTCGTCCGGGACAGGGGGCAGTGCTTTCTTT. Translation gives CASSSSGTGGSAFF.

The genes are TRBV4-1 and TRBJ2-7; D uncertain. The V gene lost 1 base and the J gene lost 0 bases, with 7 bases spanning the gap. CDR3 size: 14 residues. Germline CDR1 MGHRA, CDR2 YSYEKL. Here the CDR3 reads CASSQVFLSYEQYF. The CDR3 DNA reads TGCGCCAGCAGCCAAGTATTCCTCTCCTACGAGCAGTACTTC.

This clone was seen only a few times. The genes are TRBV29-1 and TRBJ2-3; D unclear. Germline CDR1 is SQVTM and CDR2 is ANQGSEA. The CDR3 extends over 9 amino acids. The V gene lost 8 bases and the J gene lost 6 bases, with 6 bases spanning the gap. CDR3 region: CSPRDTQYF. Written as DNA, the CDR3 is TGCAGCCCCAGGGATACGCAGTATTTT.

This chain links TRBV5-1 with TRBJ2-1; a possible D gene is TRBD2 (5 bases). Germline values: CDR1 SGHRS, CDR2 YFSETQ. The CDR3 length is 18 residues. V lost 2 bases to trimming and J lost 0 bases, with 18 bases between them. The CDR3 sequence: CASSFSPIGLSSYNEQFF. In DNA, the CDR3 is TGCGCCAGCAGCTTCTCTCCCATAGGACTCTCCTCCTACAATGAGCAGTTCTTC. Full variable domain (outside the CDR3, taken from reference TRBV5-1 and TRBJ2-1): KAGVTQTPRYLIKTRGQQVTLSCSPISGHRSVSWYQQTPGQGLQFLFEYFSETQRNKGNFPGRFSGRQFSNSRSEMNVSTLELGDSALYLCASSFSPIGLSSYNEQFFGPGTRLTVL.

This clone was seen a few times. The rearrangement joins TRBV9 to TRBJ2-1; TRBD2 matches 8 bases. V lost 1 base to trimming and J lost 5 bases; unmatched junction nucleotides: 5. This CDR3 is 15 amino acids long. Germline V gene data show CDR1 as SGDLS and CDR2 as YYNGEE. CDR3 nucleotides: TGTGCCAGCAGCGTAACTAGCGGTCGGAACAATGAGCAGTTCTTC. It translates to CASSVTSGRNNEQFF.

As DNA, the CDR3 is TGTGCCAGCAGTTTAAAGCGGGATTCACCCCTCCACTTT. It encodes CASSLKRDSPLHF. The genes are TRBV6-5 and TRBJ1-6; D not certain. CDR1 MNHEY and CDR2 SVGAGI come from the germline V gene. Between the trimmed V and J ends, which lost 4 bases and 8 bases, there was a span of 9 bases. This CDR3 region has 13 residues.

This clone was recorded once. The chain employs TRBV4-2 and TRBJ1-5; the D gene is possibly TRBD1 (6 bases). This CDR3 is built from 16 residues. The V gene lost 4 bases and the J gene lost 2 bases, with 15 bases spanning the gap. CDR1 LGHNA and CDR2 YNFKEQ come from the germline V gene. The CDR3 loop is CASSPNGGAGNQPQHF. CDR3 DNA sequence: TGTGCCAGCAGCCCCAATGGGGGGGCTGGCAATCAGCCCCAGCATTTT.

V is TRBV7-2 and J is TRBJ2-1; D gene ambiguous. Trimming cost V 1 base and J 7 bases, with 8 bases left between them. The CDR3 length is 13 residues. In germline, CDR1 is SGHTA, CDR2 FQGNSA. The CDR3 DNA reads as TGTGCCAGCAGCTTAGGCAGATTTAATGAGCAGTTCTTC. It translates to CASSLGRFNEQFF.

This CDR3 is CASSRGGGGLRTGELFF. CDR3 bases: TGCGCCAGCAGCCGGGGCGGGGGCGGGCTAAGGACCGGGGAGCTGTTTTTT. The chain is built from TRBV4-1 and TRBJ2-2, with D perhaps TRBD2 (7 bases). Trimming took 4 bases from V and 5 from J, leaving 20 bases between them. Germline loops: CDR1 MGHRA, CDR2 YSYEKL. The CDR3 runs to 17 residues.

This chain joins TRBV19 and TRBJ1-6; possible D gene TRBD1, 6 bases. CDR1 and CDR2 (germline): LNHDA, SQIVND (reference sequence). The V end was cut by 3 bases, the J end by 12 bases, with 15 bases between. The CDR3 is made up of 14 amino acids. CDR3 DNA: TGTGCCAGTAGTATGGGGGACAAAATTGGACCCCTCCACTTT. As protein: CASSMGDKIGPLHF.

V is TRBV6-5 and J is TRBJ1-2, with D perhaps matching TRBD1 (6 bases). V dropped 4 bases and J dropped 6 bases, with 15 bases sitting between them. Per germline, CDR1 MNHEY and CDR2 SVGAGI. The CDR3 spans 14 residues. For the CDR3, the DNA is TGTGCCAGCAGTTTAGAGCGGGGGGCCAATGGCTACACCTTC. Amino acids: CASSLERGANGYTF.

The chain uses TRBV6-5 and TRBJ2-2, with D possibly TRBD1 on 6 matching bases. CDR1 and CDR2 (germline): MNHEY, SVGAGI. The CDR3 totals 13 residues. V was shortened by 6 bases and J by 1 base, with 6 bases between the two germline ends. The CDR3 nucleotides read TGTGCCAGCAGACAGGGGAACACCGGGGAGCTGTTTTTT. It is translated as CASRQGNTGELFF.